A few counts support the clone carrying this TCR beta chain. This specimen belongs to a study of blood T cell repertoires in COVID-19. The V gene's germline CDR1 is SEHNR and CDR2 FQNEAQ (reference sequence). Germline trimming cut 7 bases from V and 5 bases from J; bases unmatched to any gene: 6. The CDR3 runs 13 residues. Data came from immunoSEQ multiplex PCR; TCRdb stores just in-frame clones and leaves some out. The sample gives more than 95,000 clones, 80% to 90% of which show up once; roughly 3.6% is in the top ten. The chain uses TRBV7-9 and TRBJ1-2; TRBD1 agrees at 8 bases. This receptor was taken from a woman aged 60-75 years with acute or convalescent COVID-19. The sample was peripheral blood. CDR3 amino acids: CASMAGGAYGYTF. CDR3 nucleotides: TGTGCCAGCATGGCAGGGGGCGCATATGGCTACACCTTC.